This is a list of T cell receptor beta chains from one sample in a study of blood T cells in healthy people across ages. TCRdb called the 5' RACE reads again in MiXCR, with one record for every CDR3 protein. The data hold some 550,000 distinct CDR3 sequences, with 40% to 50% observed a single time. Input material: blood. The receptor source for this set is a man older than 75 in good health. Each CDR3 is given with its conserved first and last residue. Each record gives: V gene, D gene, J gene, clone size, CDR3 protein, CDR3 DNA. The D gene is left open where the match is weak. Expanded clones get a size class; other rows say once, few or many, or leave the size out.

TRBV10-3	.	TRBJ2-3	once	CAISDPGRSDTQYF	TGTGCCATCAGTGACCCGGGACGGTCAGATACGCAGTATTTT
TRBV6-5	.	TRBJ2-7	many	CASSYGAAEQYF	TGTGCCAGCAGTTACGGGGCAGCCGAGCAGTACTTC
TRBV20-1	.	TRBJ2-4	few	CSAIGGTTKNIQYF	TGCAGTGCCATAGGCGGGACAACCAAAAACATTCAGTACTTC
TRBV27	.	TRBJ1-5	few	CASSLSRGWQPQHF	TGTGCCAGCAGTTTAAGCAGGGGTTGGCAGCCCCAGCATTTT
TRBV7-9	TRBD1	TRBJ1-4	.	CASSSDRTNEKLFF	TGTGCCAGCAGCTCGGACAGGACAAATGAAAAACTGTTTTTT
TRBV6-1	.	TRBJ1-6	few	CASNPRLGEASPLHF	TGTGCCAGCAACCCACGGTTAGGGGAGGCTTCACCCCTCCACTTT
TRBV18	TRBD1	TRBJ2-5	few	CASSRPGQRSQETQYF	TGTGCCAGCTCACGCCCGGGACAGAGAAGCCAAGAGACCCAGTACTTC
TRBV10-1	TRBD1	TRBJ2-1	once	CASSEPGTGGSYNEQFF	TGCGCCAGCAGTGAGCCAGGGACAGGGGGCTCCTATAATGAGCAGTTCTTC
TRBV4-1	TRBD1	TRBJ2-2	few	CASSQDDRGRTGELFF	TGCGCCAGCAGCCAAGACGACAGGGGGCGCACCGGGGAGCTGTTTTTT
TRBV7-9	TRBD1	TRBJ2-1	.	CASSSDRVNNEQFF	TGTGCCAGCAGCTCGGACAGGGTAAACAATGAGCAGTTCTTC
TRBV5-6	.	TRBJ2-1	.	CASSDWGAGVYNEQFF	TGTGCCAGCAGCGATTGGGGGGCAGGGGTCTACAATGAGCAGTTCTTC
TRBV4-1	TRBD1	TRBJ2-7	.	CASSLGTGSNEQYF	TGCGCCAGCAGCCTCGGGACAGGGAGTAACGAGCAGTACTTC
TRBV25-1	.	TRBJ1-4	.	CASSGDTSITTNEKLFF	TGTGCCAGCAGTGGCGACACGTCGATAACAACTAATGAAAAACTGTTTTTT
TRBV7-2	TRBD1	TRBJ2-5	.	CASSPRTGGLDFQETQYF	TGTGCCAGCAGCCCACGGACAGGGGGACTCGATTTCCAAGAGACCCAGTACTTC
TRBV5-5	.	TRBJ2-5	.	CASSLVSRETQYF	TGTGCCAGCAGCTTGGTTTCACGGGAGACCCAGTACTTC
TRBV29-1	TRBD2	TRBJ2-7	many	CSVGTSGTYEQYF	TGCAGCGTTGGGACTAGCGGAACGTACGAGCAGTACTTC
TRBV6-5	.	TRBJ2-1	many	CASSSGRNEQFF	TGTGCCAGCAGCTCCGGAAGAAATGAGCAGTTCTTC
TRBV5-1	TRBD1	TRBJ2-2	.	CASSERQGADTGELFF	TGCGCCAGCAGCGAACGACAGGGGGCAGACACCGGGGAGCTGTTTTTT
TRBV7-9	TRBD2	TRBJ2-7	.	CASSPQVTSGMTYEQYF	TGTGCCAGCAGCCCTCAGGTGACTAGCGGGATGACCTACGAGCAGTACTTC
TRBV5-1	TRBD1	TRBJ1-2	.	CASSWAPTGATANYGYTF	TGCGCCAGCAGCTGGGCCCCAACAGGGGCCACAGCTAACTATGGCTACACCTTC
TRBV2	TRBD1	TRBJ1-2	few	CASSGRDRGRDYGYTF	TGTGCCAGCAGTGGCCGGGACAGGGGACGTGACTATGGCTACACCTTC
TRBV5-6	.	TRBJ2-7	once	CASSYVDEQYF	TGTGCCAGCAGCTATGTGGACGAGCAGTACTTC
TRBV7-3	.	TRBJ1-1	.	CASSLEPRSMAFF	TGTGCCAGCAGCTTAGAGCCCCGGAGCATGGCTTTCTTT
TRBV4-3	TRBD1	TRBJ2-7	.	CASSQTGLSYEQYF	TGCGCCAGCAGCCAGACAGGGCTCTCCTACGAGCAGTACTTC
TRBV6-6	.	TRBJ1-4	.	CASSALGGLRGKLFF	TGTGCCAGCAGTGCCCTAGGAGGGCTCAGGGGAAAACTGTTTTTT
TRBV20-1	TRBD2	TRBJ2-5	.	CSASDPVGGAQETQYF	TGCAGTGCTAGTGACCCGGTCGGGGGGGCTCAAGAGACCCAGTACTTC
TRBV11-1	.	TRBJ2-7	.	CASSHRGQRGHYEQYF	TGTGCCAGCAGCCACAGGGGCCAGCGGGGGCACTACGAGCAGTACTTC
TRBV7-2	TRBD2	TRBJ2-7	.	CASSFIGLAGLTSPYNEQYF	TGTGCCAGCAGCTTCATAGGACTAGCGGGGCTAACATCTCCATACAATGAGCAGTACTTC
TRBV7-2	TRBD1	TRBJ1-2	.	CASSLERGTGGPYGYTF	TGTGCCAGCAGCTTAGAGAGGGGAACAGGGGGTCCCTATGGCTACACCTTC
TRBV5-1	.	TRBJ2-7	.	CASSLVATSTYEQYF	TGCGCCAGCAGCTTGGTGGCTACCAGTACCTACGAGCAGTACTTC
TRBV11-2	.	TRBJ1-1	few	CASSSRRGLTEAFF	TGTGCCAGCAGCTCCCGTCGGGGGCTCACTGAAGCTTTCTTT
TRBV28	TRBD2	TRBJ2-7	once	CASSSQKTSAFIYEQYF	TGTGCCAGCAGTTCACAAAAGACTAGCGCATTTATCTACGAGCAGTACTTC
TRBV6-5	.	TRBJ2-5	.	CASSYLIRSGTQYF	TGTGCCAGCAGTTACCTGATTAGGTCTGGGACCCAGTACTTC
TRBV10-3	.	TRBJ2-7	.	CAISESRGEAEQYF	TGTGCCATCAGTGAGTCGAGGGGGGAGGCCGAGCAGTACTTC
TRBV6-6	.	TRBJ1-5	few	CASIFGQGENQPQHF	TGTGCCAGCATTTTTGGGCAGGGTGAGAATCAGCCCCAGCATTTT
TRBV20-1	.	TRBJ2-1	few	CSARDYGGSYNEQFF	TGCAGTGCTAGAGATTACGGGGGATCCTACAATGAGCAGTTCTTC
TRBV7-2	.	TRBJ2-5	.	CASSPYGSDQETQYF	TGTGCCAGCAGCCCATACGGGAGCGATCAAGAGACCCAGTACTTC
TRBV4-3	TRBD1	TRBJ2-3	.	CASSQQQGTDTQYF	TGCGCCAGCAGCCAACAACAGGGGACAGATACGCAGTATTTT
TRBV6-5	.	TRBJ1-2	many	CASSYSRLEYGYTF	TGTGCCAGCAGTTACTCGAGGTTAGAGTATGGCTACACCTTC
TRBV29-1	.	TRBJ2-7	many	CSVRTDSYEQYF	TGCAGCGTTCGGACCGATTCCTACGAGCAGTACTTC
TRBV4-3	.	TRBJ2-1	.	CASSQMFTINEQFF	TGCGCCAGCAGCCAAATGTTTACAATCAATGAGCAGTTCTTC
TRBV28	.	TRBJ2-7	few	CASGKGPTYEQYF	TGTGCCAGCGGTAAGGGACCGACCTACGAGCAGTACTTC
TRBV15	.	TRBJ2-5	.	CATSRELRETQYF	TGTGCCACCAGCAGAGAGCTAAGGGAGACCCAGTACTTC
TRBV7-9	.	TRBJ2-7	.	CASSLVNYYEQYF	TGTGCCAGCAGCTTAGTAAACTACTACGAGCAGTACTTC
TRBV20-1	TRBD2	TRBJ2-7	.	CKPSGEAHEQYF	TGCAAACCTAGCGGGGAAGCACACGAGCAGTACTTC
TRBV7-2	.	TRBJ2-1	once	CASSKRRYNEQFF	TGTGCCAGTAGCAAAAGGCGGTACAATGAGCAGTTCTTC
TRBV20-1	.	TRBJ2-7	.	CSAVGIILDEQYF	TGCAGTGCTGTAGGGATTATCCTCGACGAGCAGTACTTC
TRBV5-1	.	TRBJ1-4	.	CASSLVGITNEKLFF	TGCGCCAGCAGCTTGGTTGGGATAACTAATGAAAAACTGTTTTTT
TRBV7-9	TRBD2	TRBJ2-3	.	CASRLAGGPRTDTQYF	TGTGCCAGCAGATTGGCGGGGGGACCCCGCACAGATACGCAGTATTTT
TRBV6-5	.	TRBJ2-6	.	CASSYTKSRALSGANVLTF	TGTGCCAGCAGTTACACCAAGAGTAGGGCACTCTCTGGGGCCAACGTCCTGACTTTC
TRBV10-3	.	TRBJ2-7	.	CAINVPPGDEQYF	TGTGCCATCAATGTCCCCCCGGGGGACGAGCAGTACTTC
TRBV28	.	TRBJ2-4	.	CASSLRGEENIQYF	TGTGCCAGCAGTTTACGAGGGGAAGAAAACATTCAGTACTTC
TRBV5-1	TRBD2	TRBJ2-2	.	CASGLGTSGTGELFF	TGCGCCAGCGGCTTGGGGACTAGCGGCACCGGGGAGCTGTTTTTT
TRBV2	TRBD1	TRBJ2-7	few	CASSVDRDGEQYF	TGTGCCAGCAGTGTGGACAGGGACGGGGAGCAGTACTTC
TRBV7-9	TRBD1	TRBJ1-1	few	CASSPHRGPQDTEAFF	TGTGCCAGCAGCCCTCACAGGGGGCCTCAGGACACTGAAGCTTTCTTT
TRBV6-2/TRBV6-3	TRBD2	TRBJ2-1	few	CASSLEAGVGEQFF	TGTGCCAGCAGTTTAGAAGCGGGAGTGGGTGAGCAGTTCTTC
TRBV4-3	TRBD2	TRBJ2-1	.	CASSHRSGGAYNEQFF	TGCGCCAGCAGCCATCGTAGCGGGGGGGCCTACAATGAGCAGTTCTTC
TRBV20-1	TRBD2	TRBJ2-1	.	CSAIVMGAGGHNEQFF	TGCAGTGCCATAGTGATGGGAGCGGGAGGCCACAATGAGCAGTTCTTC
TRBV7-2	.	TRBJ2-3	.	CASSLGAAGSTDTQYF	TGTGCCAGCAGCTTAGGGGCGGCGGGTAGCACAGATACGCAGTATTTT
TRBV7-2	.	TRBJ1-5	.	CASSFSGEYQPQHF	TGTGCCAGCAGCTTCTCTGGAGAGTATCAGCCCCAGCATTTT